This is a list of T cell receptor beta chains from one sample in a study of T-cell reconstitution after alpha-beta-depleted transplantation in children. TCRdb reprocessed the PCR reads with MiXCR, giving one entry per CDR3 protein. The sample carries 300,000 to 400,000 distinct CDR3 sequences, roughly 17% recorded once. The sequencing here drew on PBMCs, mostly from graft donor cells, taken 360 days after TCRalphabeta/CD19-depleted stem cell transplant. Receptors were obtained from a male patient aged 2 to 10 who had a stem cell transplant for acute lymphoblastic leukemia, so the T cells may come from the graft donor. Each CDR3 is given with its conserved first and last residue. The D gene is left open where the match is weak. Clone size is shown for a subset of rows, as once, few, many or a class of expanded clone.

j_call d_call v_call clone_size cdr3_aa cdr3_nt
TRBJ2-5 . TRBV18 . CASSPLSGETQYF TGTGCCAGCTCACCACTTTCGGGAGAGACCCAGTACTTC
TRBJ2-1 TRBD2 TRBV7-7 . CASSRGSGRAGYNEQFF TGTGCTAGCAGCCGGGGCAGCGGGAGGGCCGGATACAATGAGCAGTTCTTC
TRBJ1-1 TRBD1 TRBV5-1 . CASSLWADRGPLNTEAFF TGCGCCAGCAGCTTGTGGGCCGACAGGGGGCCCTTGAACACTGAAGCTTTCTTT
TRBJ2-3 TRBD1 TRBV9 many CASSVSDRGSTDTQYF TGTGCCAGCAGCGTATCCGACAGGGGAAGCACAGATACGCAGTATTTT
TRBJ1-1 . TRBV20-1 . CSAPVGGFQTTTEAFF TGCAGTGCTCCCGTGGGCGGGTTCCAAACAACCACTGAAGCTTTCTTT
TRBJ2-7 . TRBV29-1 few CSVEGDRRYEQYF TGCAGCGTTGAAGGCGACCGGAGATACGAGCAGTACTTC
TRBJ1-4 . TRBV28 . CASSLYAQPTNEKLFF TGTGCCAGCAGTTTGTATGCCCAACCAACTAATGAAAAACTGTTTTTT
TRBJ2-2 . TRBV4-3 . CASSQAQSSVAGELFF TGCGCCAGCAGCCAAGCCCAGAGTTCGGTCGCCGGGGAGCTGTTTTTT
TRBJ2-2 TRBD1 TRBV5-1 . CASTGTGDTGELFF TGCGCCAGCACCGGGACAGGGGACACCGGGGAGCTGTTTTTT
TRBJ1-1 TRBD1 TRBV12-3/TRBV12-4 few CASSSGTATEAFF TGTGCCAGCAGCAGCGGGACAGCAACTGAAGCTTTCTTT